The 21 T cell receptor beta chains reported below all come from one sample, sequenced in a study of shared clonotypes between healthy human individuals. Sequenced by immunoSEQ multiplex PCR; TCRdb stores in-frame clones only, minus some. The table includes about 680,000 clones, around two thirds detected once. The sequenced material came from memory CD4+ T cells sorted from blood. This sample's subset: CD45RA-negative fraction. The receptors come from a woman aged 25 to 39 in good health.

This clone was counted a single time. V gene TRBV19 combines with J gene TRBJ1-5, with 7 nucleotides matching TRBD1. With 4 bases clipped from V and 1 base from J, the junction kept 4 bases outside the gene matches. This CDR3 has 15 residues. Germline V gives CDR1 LNHDA, CDR2 SQIVND (reference sequence). The CDR3 loop reads CASSNSDRSNQPQHF. The CDR3, as DNA: TGTGCCAGTAGTAACTCGGACAGGAGCAATCAGCCCCAGCATTTT.

This rearrangement joins TRBV6-4 to TRBJ2-7, with no clear D. The V end lost 8 bases, the J end lost 0 bases, and 17 bases lay between the germline ends. Germline values: CDR1 MRHNA, CDR2 SNTAGT. The length of the CDR3 is 15 residues. This CDR3 reads CASLEVRLSSYEQYF. CDR3 in DNA: TGTGCCAGCCTTGAGGTCCGCCTAAGCTCCTACGAGCAGTACTTC.

The genes are TRBV7-9 and TRBJ2-1; 8 bases map to TRBD2. Germline values: CDR1 SEHNR, CDR2 FQNEAQ (reference sequence). The length of the CDR3 is 15 residues. The V gene end was trimmed by 5 bases and the J gene end by 6 bases; junction bases not matched to a gene: 9. The CDR3 is CASSPGGLATNEQFF. CDR3 nucleotides: TGTGCCAGCAGCCCTGGAGGACTAGCCACCAATGAGCAGTTCTTC.

The genes are TRBV6-1 and TRBJ1-2; 11 bases align to TRBD1. The CDR3 length is 14 residues. V trimming: 6 bases; J trimming: 12 bases; junction bases outside the gene matches: 12. Germline lookup yields CDR1 MNHNS and CDR2 SASEGT. In DNA, the CDR3 is TGTGCCAGCAGCCCCGACCGGGACAGGGGGGAGGACACCTTC. It is translated as CASSPDRDRGEDTF.

About this clone itself: Possible read error: a much larger clone is one base away. The same CDR3 is also encoded by other DNA sequences in this sample. This chain uses TRBV11-2 with TRBJ2-3; D gene unclear. The CDR3 length is 11 residues. Trimming left V 1 base short and J 5 bases short, with 1 base between. Germline CDR1 is SGHAT and CDR2 is FQNNGV. The CDR3 region has the DNA TGTGCCAGCAGCTTAGGAGATACGCAGTATTTT. This gives the protein CASSLGDTQYF.

The table lists this clone with a few counts. The chain links TRBV9 to TRBJ2-1; 7 bases agree with TRBD2. The CDR3 is 15 residues long. Trimming at V came to 3 bases and at J to 7 bases, leaving 10 bases not matched to a gene. Per germline, CDR1 SGDLS and CDR2 YYNGEE. The CDR3, as DNA: TGTGCCAGCAGCGCCGCTGGGAGGGCCGGGAATGAGCAGTTCTTC. Amino acid sequence: CASSAAGRAGNEQFF.

This clone has a single count. This rearrangement joins TRBV27 to TRBJ2-5, with 13 bases aligning to TRBD2. Judging by the DNA end, TRBJ2-7 fits better; the J call may be wrong. The CDR3 is 15 amino acids. Germline lookup yields CDR1 MNHEY and CDR2 SMNVEV (reference sequence). The CDR3 DNA sequence: TGTGCCAGCAGTTCGGGACTAGCGGGGACCTACGAGCAGTACTTC. Translation: CASSSGLAGTYEQYF.

The J gene is TRBJ1-3, the V gene TRBV6-5, with D tentatively TRBD1 (6 bases). CDR3 length: 14 residues. V lost 5 bases, J lost 4 bases, and 12 bases lay in between. The V gene's germline CDR1 is MNHEY and CDR2 SVGAGI. Here the CDR3 reads CASSPQGGGNTIYF. The CDR3 DNA reads as TGTGCCAGCAGTCCACAGGGAGGAGGAAACACCATATATTTT.

V is TRBV27 and J is TRBJ2-7, with D possibly being TRBD1 or TRBD2 (5 bases each). This CDR3 is built from 14 residues. Per the germline V gene, CDR1 is MNHEY and CDR2 is SMNVEV (reference sequence). V lost 6 bases to trimming and J lost 4 bases, with 16 bases between them. CDR3 region: CASRGRTKGYEQYF. CDR3 bases: TGTGCCAGCAGGGGACGGACGAAGGGATACGAGCAGTACTTC.

The chain is built from TRBV5-1 and TRBJ2-2; unclear D gene. Looked up from germline, CDR1 is SGHRS and CDR2 is YFSETQ. V was clipped by 6 bases and J by 3 bases, with 12 bases between them. The CDR3 is 14 residues long. Here the CDR3 reads CASTLGTDTGELFF. CDR3 nucleotides: TGCGCCAGCACCCTGGGCACCGACACCGGGGAGCTGTTTTTT.

Regarding this clone: One end of the junction is discordant with germline, which a read error may explain. This rearrangement joins TRBV5-1 to TRBJ1-1; perhaps TRBD1 as D (5 bases). Germline V gene lookup returns CDR1 SGHRS and CDR2 YFSETQ. The CDR3 contains 14 residues. CDR3 protein: CASSWAGGGTEAFF. Here the CDR3 DNA reads TGTGCCAGCAGCTGGGCGGGCGGGGGCACTGAAGCTTTCTTT.

The chain uses TRBV4-1 and TRBJ2-1; the match to TRBD2 covers 9 bases. The V segment lost 0 bases and the J segment 1 base; nucleotides outside the gene matches: 10. CDR3 length equals 19 residues. Per the germline V gene, CDR1 is MGHRA and CDR2 is YSYEKL. CDR3 sequence (DNA): TGCGCCAGCAGCCAAGAAAAACGGCGGGAGGGCCAATCCTACAATGAGCAGTTCTTC. Its protein is CASSQEKRREGQSYNEQFF.

CDR3 coding DNA: TGTGCCAGCAGCGAAGGGACAGGGGCAGACTATGGCTACACCTTC. Amino acid sequence: CASSEGTGADYGYTF. The chain carries TRBV4-2 and TRBJ1-2; 10 nucleotides agree with TRBD1. Germline V gene lookup returns CDR1 LGHNA and CDR2 YNFKEQ. J lost 3 bases, V lost 5 bases, and 6 bases had no gene match. The CDR3 contains 15 residues.

The V call is TRBV4-1, the J call TRBJ2-1; 12 bases agree with TRBD2. Germline CDR1 and CDR2: MGHRA and YSYEKL. The CDR3 is 20 amino acids. J lost 5 bases, V lost 4 bases, and 18 bases had no gene match. The CDR3 spells CASSLGRLAGGIVMDNEQFF. The CDR3 DNA sequence: TGCGCCAGCAGCCTTGGCCGGCTAGCGGGAGGGATTGTTATGGACAATGAGCAGTTCTTC.

The sample holds one count of this clone. This chain joins TRBV28 and TRBJ1-1, with TRBD1 matching over 8 bases. This CDR3 is 14 amino acids long. Germline CDR1 is MDHEN and CDR2 is SYDVKM. V shed 8 bases and J 5 bases; nucleotides not matched to a gene: 10. The DNA for the CDR3 is TGTGCCAGCGGTGGGGCAGGGGGCGGAACTGAAGCTTTCTTT. Translation gives CASGGAGGGTEAFF. The full variable domain, with the rest looked up from reference TRBV28 and TRBJ1-1, is DVKVTQSSRYLVKRTGEKVFLECVQDMDHENMFWYRQDPGLGLRLIYFSYDVKMKEKGDIPEGYSVSREKKERFSLILESASTNQTSMYLCASGGAGGGTEAFFGQGTRLTVV.

Worth noting for this clone: The same CDR3 also results from other DNA sequences found in this sample. The chain uses TRBV6-6 and TRBJ1-1; D ambiguous. V was cut by 5 bases and J by 0 bases, with 7 bases left in between. The CDR3 has 13 residues. Germline CDR1 is MNHNY and CDR2 is SVGAGI (reference sequence). This CDR3 is CASSSHMNTEAFF. The CDR3 DNA reads as TGTGCCAGCAGTAGTCATATGAACACTGAAGCTTTCTTT.

This clone came up a few times. A much larger clonotype is one base distant, so this may be a read error. Other nucleotide sequences in the sample specify the same CDR3. The chain combines TRBV20-1 with TRBJ2-5, with D unclear. V lost 1 base to trimming and J lost 5 bases, with 2 bases between them. Germline V gene lookup returns CDR1 DFQATT and CDR2 SNEGSKA (reference sequence). This CDR3 is 10 amino acids long. CDR3 residues: CSARVETQYF. DNA for the CDR3: TGCAGTGCTAGAGTGGAGACCCAGTACTTC.

V and J are TRBV28 and TRBJ2-1; possibly TRBD2 for D (5 bases). Per the germline V gene, CDR1 is MDHEN and CDR2 is SYDVKM. Trimming cost V 6 bases and J 9 bases, with 9 bases left between them. The CDR3 length is 11 residues. CDR3 loop: CASSGIIEQFF. The DNA for the CDR3 is TGTGCCAGCAGCGGGATTATTGAGCAGTTCTTC.

This chain's CDR3 is CSVEHSLGGELFF. The DNA for the CDR3 is TGCAGCGTTGAACATTCCCTTGGGGGCGAACTGTTTTTT. This rearrangement joins TRBV29-1 to TRBJ1-4, with a possible D match to TRBD1 (6 bases). V lost 2 bases and J 12 bases, leaving 16 bases between the germline ends. Germline CDR1 reads SQVTM; CDR2 reads ANQGSEA. This CDR3 region has 13 residues. The full variable domain, in which reference TRBV29-1 and TRBJ1-4 provide the parts outside the CDR3, is SAVISQKPSRDICQRGTSLTIQCQVDSQVTMMFWYRQQPGQSLTLIATANQGSEATYESGFVIDKFPISRPNLTFSTLTVSNMSPEDSSIYLCSVEHSLGGELFFGSGTQLSVL.

Worth noting for this clone: This specimen includes other DNA sequences encoding the same CDR3. This chain's CDR3 is CATSRDGASYEQYF. The DNA of the CDR3 is TGTGCCACCAGCAGAGATGGAGCCAGCTACGAGCAGTACTTC. The chain couples TRBV15 to TRBJ2-5; D unresolved. The J call may not be correct, given that the DNA end is closer to TRBJ2-7. This CDR3 spans 14 amino acids. CDR1 and CDR2 from the germline V gene are LNHNV and YYDKDF (reference sequence).

There are a few counts of this clone. V is TRBV20-1 and J is TRBJ1-2; D uncertain. The CDR3 contains 11 residues. Germline CDR1 is DFQATT and CDR2 is SNEGSKA (reference sequence). Trimming left V 8 bases short and J 7 bases short, with 14 bases between. CDR3 sequence (DNA): TGCAGTTGGGGAACCGGGCGTGGCTACACCTTC. Encoded protein: CSWGTGRGYTF.